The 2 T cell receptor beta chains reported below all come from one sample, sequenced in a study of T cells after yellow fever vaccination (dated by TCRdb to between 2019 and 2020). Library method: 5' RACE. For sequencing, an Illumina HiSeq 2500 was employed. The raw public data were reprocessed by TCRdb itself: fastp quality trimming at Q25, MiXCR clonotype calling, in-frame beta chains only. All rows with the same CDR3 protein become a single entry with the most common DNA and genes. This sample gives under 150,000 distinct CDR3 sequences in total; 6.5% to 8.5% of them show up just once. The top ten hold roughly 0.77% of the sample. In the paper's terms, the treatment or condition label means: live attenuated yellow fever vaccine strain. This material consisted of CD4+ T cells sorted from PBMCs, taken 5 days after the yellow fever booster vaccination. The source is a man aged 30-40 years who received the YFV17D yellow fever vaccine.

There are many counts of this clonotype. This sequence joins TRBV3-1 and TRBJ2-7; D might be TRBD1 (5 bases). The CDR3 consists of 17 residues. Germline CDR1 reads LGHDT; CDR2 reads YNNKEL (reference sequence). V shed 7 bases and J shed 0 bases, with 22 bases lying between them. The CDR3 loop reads CASTSLRTTSSSYEQYF. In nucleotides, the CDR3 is TGTGCCAGCACCTCTCTTCGGACAACTTCGAGCTCCTACGAGCAGTACTTC.

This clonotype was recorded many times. The DNA of the CDR3 is TGTGCCAGCAGATTTTCTAGCGGGAGGGGTGAGACCCAGTACTTC. It codes for CASRFSSGRGETQYF. The rearrangement joins TRBV6-2 or TRBV6-3 to TRBJ2-5; TRBD2 matches at 12 bases. CDR1 and CDR2 from the germline V gene are MNHEY and SVGEGT. The ends lost 6 bases at V and 5 bases at J; junction bases unmatched: 7. The CDR3 runs to 15 residues.